A selection of T cell receptor beta chains follows, all from one sample in a study of T cells in Graves' hyperthyroidism and ophthalmopathy. TCRdb independently ran MiXCR on the multiplex PCR reads; one entry per CDR3 protein. The sample yields about 600,000 distinct CDR3 sequences, roughly 14% seen once. The sequenced sample consisted of blood. The receptors were gathered from a woman aged 50 to 65 with Graves' ophthalmopathy. Each CDR3 is given with its conserved first and last residue. The D gene is left open where the match is weak. Clone size appears in some rows only: once, few, many, or a class for an expanded clone.

V gene	J gene	D gene	clone size	CDR3 DNA	CDR3 protein
TRBV7-3	TRBJ2-1	TRBD2	many	TGTGCCAGCAGCTTCGGCGGGAGCTTGTCCTACAATGAGCAGTTCTTC	CASSFGGSLSYNEQFF
TRBV28	TRBJ2-1	TRBD2	many	TGTGCCAGCAGTTTAAGGCTAGCGGGAGTGTACAATGAGCAGTTCTTC	CASSLRLAGVYNEQFF
TRBV12-3/TRBV12-4	TRBJ1-1	NA	many	TGTGCCAGCAGGCTGACACTGAACACTGAAGCTTTCTTT	CASRLTLNTEAFF
TRBV20-1	TRBJ2-1	TRBD2	NA	TGCAGTGCTAGAGTAGCGGGCACCTACAACGAGCAGTTCTTC	CSARVAGTYNEQFF
TRBV18	TRBJ2-7	TRBD1	many	TGTGCCAGCTCCCGGGACAGGGCGGGCGAGCAGTACTTC	CASSRDRAGEQYF
TRBV6-1	TRBJ1-4	TRBD1	few	TGTGCCAGCAGGGGTTCAGGGGGTGAAAAACTGTTTTTT	CASRGSGGEKLFF
TRBV14	TRBJ2-5	NA	few	TGTGCCAGCAGCCAAGAAGTAGCAAGTTCTCCGACCCAGTACTTC	CASSQEVASSPTQYF
TRBV28	TRBJ2-7	TRBD1	many	TGTGCCAGCGGGAGGGACAGGGGAATCTCCTACGAGCAGTACTTC	CASGRDRGISYEQYF
TRBV3-1	TRBJ2-3	NA	many	TGTGCCAGCAGCTATGGAACTTTCACAGATACGCAGTATTTT	CASSYGTFTDTQYF
TRBV19	TRBJ2-7	NA	many	TGTGCCAGTAGTTTCGGGCGAGGAATCTCCTACGAGCAGTACTTC	CASSFGRGISYEQYF
TRBV5-6	TRBJ1-4	NA	NA	TGTGCCAGCAGCCCCAAGGGCCTAGGTCGCGTGAAGAAAAAACTGTTTTTT	CASSPKGLGRVKKKLFF
TRBV13	TRBJ2-3	NA	NA	TGTGCCAGCAGCTTTAGTTTTGGATTGGGCGGCACAGATACGCAGTATTTT	CASSFSFGLGGTDTQYF
TRBV28	TRBJ2-1	TRBD2	NA	TGTGCCAGCAGTTCATTTGGTCTAGCGGGAGGGAGGAATGAGCAGTTCTTC	CASSSFGLAGGRNEQFF
TRBV14	TRBJ1-1	NA	NA	TGTGCCAGCAGCATAAAAAGGGGATCCGAAGCTTTCTTT	CASSIKRGSEAFF
TRBV11-2	TRBJ2-1	TRBD2	many	TGTGCCAGCAGGAGTCACGGAACACCCGGGACTAGCGGCTACAATGAGCAGTTCTTC	CASRSHGTPGTSGYNEQFF
TRBV7-9	TRBJ2-5	NA	NA	TGTGCCAGCTGGTCCCGAGGGGGCCAAGAGACCCAGTACTTC	CASWSRGGQETQYF
TRBV10-3	TRBJ2-1	TRBD2	few	TGTGCCATCAGTGTTACTAGCGGGAGGGCCCCTTCCTACAATGAGCAGTTCTTC	CAISVTSGRAPSYNEQFF
TRBV15	TRBJ2-7	NA	many	TGTGCCACCAGCAGAGATCGGGTGGCGGGGCTGTACGAGCAGTACTTC	CATSRDRVAGLYEQYF
TRBV12-3/TRBV12-4	TRBJ1-3	NA	many	TGTGCCAGCAGTCCCGGGAGGACCACCATATATTTT	CASSPGRTTIYF
TRBV7-9	TRBJ2-5	TRBD2	NA	TGTGCCAGCAGCTTAGTTTCCGGACTAGTTAAGACCCAGTACTTC	CASSLVSGLVKTQYF
TRBV28	TRBJ2-5	TRBD2	many	TGTGCCAGCAGTTTAAGGCGGTTGCGGGAGGAAGAGACCCAGTACTTC	CASSLRRLREEETQYF
TRBV9	TRBJ1-2	NA	many	TGTGCCAGCAGCGTAGCTACGGGCAGTATCTATGGCTACACCTTC	CASSVATGSIYGYTF
TRBV7-6	TRBJ2-5	TRBD2	many	TGTGCCAGCAGCTTAGCCCGGACTAGCACTAGTAACCAGTACTTC	CASSLARTSTSNQYF
TRBV6-2/TRBV6-3	TRBJ2-1	TRBD2	many	TGTGCCAGCAGTTACTCGATAGTAGCGGGAGTGACACCCGGCTACAATGAGCAGTTCTTC	CASSYSIVAGVTPGYNEQFF
TRBV7-2	TRBJ2-7	TRBD1	many	TGTGCCAGCAGCTTAGGAGGAGGGGACAGGGGGCTCTACGAGCAGTACTTC	CASSLGGGDRGLYEQYF
TRBV2	TRBJ2-1	NA	many	TGTGCCACAACCTGGGGGGATGAGCAGTTCTTC	CATTWGDEQFF
TRBV7-2	TRBJ1-5	NA	many	TGTGCCAGCAGCGCGAGTTGGGGGGGAGATCAGCCCCAGCATTTT	CASSASWGGDQPQHF
TRBV29-1	TRBJ1-5	TRBD1	NA	TGCAGCGCGGGGACAGGGACCAATCAGCCCCAGCATTTT	CSAGTGTNQPQHF
TRBV18	TRBJ1-5	NA	many	TGTGCCAGCTCCCGCACAAATAGCAATCAGCCCCAGCATTTT	CASSRTNSNQPQHF
TRBV6-1	TRBJ2-2	NA	many	TGTGCCAGCAGAAGACAGAATACGAACACCGGGGAGCTGTTTTTT	CASRRQNTNTGELFF
TRBV2	TRBJ1-1	TRBD1	once	TGTGCCAGCAGGCAACGGGGACAGGGGGCGTGGGACACTGAAGCTTTCTTT	CASRQRGQGAWDTEAFF
TRBV20-1	TRBJ1-5	NA	few	TGCAGTGCGCGGGTGGGGTCGTACAATCAGCCCCAGCATTTT	CSARVGSYNQPQHF
TRBV7-2	TRBJ2-2	TRBD2	many	TGTGCCAGCAGCTATATCGTTCCCACTAGCGTGAACACCGGGGAGCTGTTTTTT	CASSYIVPTSVNTGELFF
TRBV7-9	TRBJ1-1	NA	many	TGTGCCAGCAGCTATAGCAAGGAGGAAGCTTTCTTT	CASSYSKEEAFF
TRBV12-3/TRBV12-4	TRBJ1-6	NA	NA	TGTGCCAGCAGTCCCGGGGCCAGAAATAATTCACCCCTCCACTTT	CASSPGARNNSPLHF
TRBV6-1	TRBJ2-2	NA	many	TGTGCCAGCAGTGAAATGGGGAACACCGGGGAGCTGTTTTTT	CASSEMGNTGELFF
TRBV28	TRBJ1-2	TRBD1	many	TGTGCCAGCAGTACTCCCGGGACAGTCTATGGCTACACCTTC	CASSTPGTVYGYTF
TRBV28	TRBJ2-7	TRBD2	many	TGTGCCAGCAGTTTTGGGTCGGGAGGTTACTACGAGCAGTACTTC	CASSFGSGGYYEQYF
TRBV12-3/TRBV12-4	TRBJ2-1	NA	many	TGTGCCAGCAGTTTACAGGCGAGACCCTACAATGAGCAGTTCTTC	CASSLQARPYNEQFF
TRBV28	TRBJ2-1	TRBD2	NA	TGTGCCAGCAGTTTACCGAGCGGGAGGGCCTACAATGAGCAGTTCTTC	CASSLPSGRAYNEQFF
TRBV7-2	TRBJ1-2	NA	once	TGTGCCAGCAGCTTAGCGCAGGGGTTTAATGGCTACACCTTC	CASSLAQGFNGYTF
TRBV6-5	TRBJ2-3	NA	few	TGTGCCAGCTGGGGGGACTTCACAGATACGCAGTATTTT	CASWGDFTDTQYF